A single TCR beta chain is shown here with its context. Antigen: not known. This entry is derived from a study of T cell responses to AZD1222 COVID-19 vaccine. Study-level points and caveats: With dominance at 160-218 and 743-854, vaccine-associated CD4 TCRs spanned spike. No repertoire was sampled before or during the peak T cell response, only after it. Females outnumbered males among donors, who were mostly white British; clonal diversity was possibly underestimated. Per reports, nearly half of all spike-specific TCRs target regions that are unmutated in variants.

Repertoires were generated with immunoSEQ multiplex PCR, while TCRdb's copy carries only in-frame clones and drops some. The sample contains some 100,000 clones, about 83% of which appear only once. The germline CDR1 and CDR2 sequences are MNHEY and SVGEGT. The CDR3 sequence is 13 residues long. V was clipped by 6 bases and J by 4 bases, with 12 bases between them. The sample in question was peripheral blood, obtained on day 0 of AZD1222 vaccination. The V call is TRBV6-2 or TRBV6-3, the J call TRBJ1-1, with D possibly being TRBD1 (5 bases). The receptor comes from an adult in good health. CDR3 amino acids: CASSWTITTEAFF. In nucleotides, the CDR3 is TGTGCCAGCAGCTGGACAATAACCACTGAAGCTTTCTTT.